This paragraph reports one T cell receptor (beta chain). Its antigen is undetermined. V lost 4 bases to trimming and J lost 8 bases; unmatched junction nucleotides: 8. The CDR3 spans 14 residues. Germline V lookup: CDR1 SEHNR, CDR2 FQNEAQ (reference sequence). PCR involved 60 Vbeta and 13 Jbeta primers. In the study's own analysis: Unique TCR beta chains numbered roughly 80 million in a later analysis, with 10 million to 14 million shared. Data came from immunoSEQ multiplex PCR; TCRdb stores just in-frame clones and leaves some out. Clone size and V and J calls were adopted from that table, with D and trimming inferred from the DNA. The sample yields 150,000 to 200,000 clones, over 70% seen once. The data were obtained in a study of cytomegalovirus exposure and HLA in healthy donors. About the study: Some 80 million unique TCRs from HLA-typed donors were held in an early data release.

General study points: Presence/absence analyses supposed approximately even sequencing depth among donors. Earlier analysis found most TCR beta V segments productive about 90% or about 30% of the time.

This TCR derives from a woman under 40 in good health and CMV-seropositive. The V gene is TRBV7-9, the J gene TRBJ1-1, with TRBD1 matching 9 bases. Sequencing input: PBMCs. The CDR3 nucleotides read TGTGCCAGCAGCTATCTACAGGGGGCAAAAGAAGCTTTCTTT. Its translation is CASSYLQGAKEAFF.